One sample yielded the 13 T cell receptor beta chains listed below, sequenced in a study of T cell changes during pregnancy in multiple sclerosis (dated by TCRdb to about 2019). The library was prepared using the immunoSEQ multiplex PCR assay. TCRdb mirrors the immuneACCESS table, restricted to in-frame sequences. Some clones are absent from its copies; in checked studies, under half trace to an unresolved V gene, and the reason for the others is unknown. This sample lists approximately 92,000 clones; around 92% were detected once. The ten largest make up approximately 2.6% of the sample. The input for sequencing was peripheral blood, taken in the first trimester of pregnancy. The receptors come from a female donor with multiple sclerosis, enrolled in a pregnancy study.

The rearrangement uses TRBV5-1 and TRBJ1-2; the match to TRBD1 covers 11 bases. This CDR3 region has 13 residues. Trimming cost V 3 bases and J 8 bases; bases outside gene matches: 3. Germline V gene lookup returns CDR1 SGHRS and CDR2 YFSETQ. DNA of the CDR3: TGCGCCAGCAGCTGGGGACAGGGGGACGGCTACACCTTC. Translating gives CASSWGQGDGYTF.

The V call is TRBV5-8, the J call TRBJ2-3; possible D gene TRBD1, 6 bases. This CDR3 comprises 15 residues. Trimming left V 3 bases short and J 6 bases short, with 17 bases between. Looked up from germline, CDR1 is SGHTS and CDR2 is YDEGEE. The CDR3 loop is CASSWGLSGSDTQYF. As DNA, the CDR3 is TGTGCCAGCAGCTGGGGGCTAAGCGGAAGCGATACGCAGTATTTT.

V is TRBV7-9 and J is TRBJ2-7; D is ambiguous. In germline, CDR1 is SEHNR, CDR2 FQNEAQ (reference sequence). The CDR3 sequence is 12 residues long. V was clipped by 2 bases and J by 3 bases, with 5 bases between them. In nucleotides, the CDR3 is TGTGCCAGCAGCTTAACCGGCTACGAGCAGTACTTC. Amino acid sequence: CASSLTGYEQYF. The full variable domain, in which reference TRBV7-9 and TRBJ2-7 provide the parts outside the CDR3, is DTGVSQNPRHKITKRGQNVTFRCDPISEHNRLYWYRQTLGQGPEFLTYFQNEAQLEKSRLLSDRFSAERPKGSFSTLEIQRTEQGDSAMYLCASSLTGYEQYFGPGTRLTVT.

The chain recombines TRBV6-5 with TRBJ1-2; 8 nucleotides match TRBD1. This CDR3 region has 15 residues. The germline CDR1 and CDR2 sequences are MNHEY and SVGAGI. V lost 2 bases to trimming and J lost 5 bases; unmatched junction nucleotides: 7. As DNA, the CDR3 is TGTGCCAGCAGTTACATTAACAGGGGGGAATATGGCTACACCTTC. Amino acid sequence: CASSYINRGEYGYTF.

The rearrangement links TRBV27 to TRBJ2-7; 9 nucleotides line up with TRBD1. The CDR3 loop spans 16 amino acids. The germline gives CDR1 MNHEY, CDR2 SMNVEV (reference sequence). The ends lost 5 bases at V and 4 bases at J; junction bases unmatched: 12. CDR3 nucleotides: TGTGCCAGCAGTGTCACAGGGGGCGAAGTTTCATACGAGCAGTACTTC. This gives the protein CASSVTGGEVSYEQYF.

V and J are TRBV6-5 and TRBJ1-5; 12 bases are a match to TRBD1. The CDR3 contains 15 residues. V was pared by 6 bases and J by 6 bases, with 6 bases of the junction left unmatched. Germline lookup yields CDR1 MNHEY and CDR2 SVGAGI. The CDR3 coding sequence is TGTGCCAGCAGCACCGGGACAGGGGGCTTTCAGCCCCAGCATTTT. Protein sequence: CASSTGTGGFQPQHF.

The chain uses TRBV6-4 and TRBJ1-5; 10 bases are shared with TRBD1. The CDR3 is 15 amino acids. Looked up from germline, CDR1 is MRHNA and CDR2 is SNTAGT. J was trimmed by 0 bases and V by 9 bases; bases with no gene match: 5. The CDR3 reads CARRDRGYSNQPQHF. CDR3 nucleotides: TGTGCCAGACGGGACAGGGGTTATAGCAATCAGCCCCAGCATTTT.

This chain connects TRBV5-1 to TRBJ2-1; 13 nucleotides agree with TRBD2. CDR1 and CDR2 from the germline V gene are SGHRS and YFSETQ. The length of the CDR3 is 19 residues. J gave up 6 bases and V 0 bases, and 12 bases lay outside the gene matches. This CDR3 is CASSLGLLAGGSPFNEQFF. The CDR3 nucleotides read TGCGCCAGCAGCTTGGGTCTACTAGCGGGAGGGTCCCCTTTCAATGAGCAGTTCTTC.

The chain uses TRBV5-1 and TRBJ2-7; 13 nucleotides match TRBD2. V was pared by 3 bases and J by 0 bases, with 3 bases of the junction left unmatched. The CDR3 is 16 amino acids. CDR1 SGHRS and CDR2 YFSETQ come from the germline V gene. The CDR3, as DNA: TGCGCCAGCAGCTGGGGACTAGCGGGGACCTCCTACGAGCAGTACTTC. Protein: CASSWGLAGTSYEQYF.

This chain links TRBV11-2 with TRBJ2-7, with 10 bases identical to TRBD1. Germline lookup yields CDR1 SGHAT and CDR2 FQNNGV. Trimming removed 6 bases from V and 4 bases from J; junction bases left unmatched: 9. This CDR3 has 15 residues. CDR3 residues: CASSPTGTGEYEQYF. In DNA form, the CDR3 reads TGTGCCAGCAGTCCAACCGGGACAGGGGAGTACGAGCAGTACTTC. Drawing the rest from reference TRBV11-2 and TRBJ2-7, the complete variable domain is EAGVAQSPRYKIIEKRQSVAFWCNPISGHATLYWYQQILGQGPKLLIQFQNNGVVDDSQLPKDRFSAERLKGVDSTLKIQPAKLEDSAVYLCASSPTGTGEYEQYFGPGTRLTVT.

V gene TRBV5-6 combines with J gene TRBJ2-7; the match to TRBD2 covers 9 bases. Trimming cost V 6 bases and J 0 bases; bases outside gene matches: 13. CDR3 length equals 17 residues. Germline assignment: CDR1 SGHDT and CDR2 YYEEEE. DNA of the CDR3: TGTGCCAGCACCCTCTTGGGGGTACTAGCGGGCTCCTACGAGCAGTACTTC. As protein: CASTLLGVLAGSYEQYF.

Regarding this clone: The junction and the germline gene differ at one end; a read error may be behind it. The V gene is TRBV6-5, the J gene TRBJ2-2; 11 nucleotides agree with TRBD1. This CDR3 is 13 amino acids long. The germline CDR1 and CDR2 sequences are MNHEY and SVGAGI. Written as DNA, the CDR3 is TGTGCCAGCAGTTACAGTGGGACAGGGGGGCTGTTTTTT. The encoded protein is CASSYSGTGGLFF.

The V call is TRBV7-3, the J call TRBJ2-3; 7 bases agree with TRBD2. Germline lookup yields CDR1 SGHTA and CDR2 FQGTGA. The CDR3 contains 20 residues. V was clipped by 5 bases and J by 0 bases; unmatched bases: 20. The CDR3 sequence is CASSLRGGAMSAISTDTQYF. The CDR3 nucleotides read TGTGCCAGCAGCCTCCGGGGAGGGGCTATGTCGGCGATCAGCACAGATACGCAGTATTTT. The entire variable domain, with the rest obtained from reference TRBV7-3 and TRBJ2-3, is as follows: GAGVSQTPSNKVTEKGKYVELRCDPISGHTALYWYRQSLGQGPEFLIYFQGTGAADDSGLPNDRFFAVRPEGSVSTLKIQRTERGDSAVYLCASSLRGGAMSAISTDTQYFGPGTRLTVL.